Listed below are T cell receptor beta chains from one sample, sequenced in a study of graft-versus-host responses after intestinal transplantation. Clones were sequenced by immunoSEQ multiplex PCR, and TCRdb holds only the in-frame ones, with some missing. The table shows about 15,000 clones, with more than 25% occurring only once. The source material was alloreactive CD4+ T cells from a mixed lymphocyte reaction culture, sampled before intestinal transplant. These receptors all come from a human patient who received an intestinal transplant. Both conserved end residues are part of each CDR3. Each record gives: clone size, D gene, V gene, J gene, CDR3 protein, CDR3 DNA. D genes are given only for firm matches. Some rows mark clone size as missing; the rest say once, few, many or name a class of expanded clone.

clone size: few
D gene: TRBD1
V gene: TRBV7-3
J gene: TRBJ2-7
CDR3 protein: CASSHRTGVYEQYF
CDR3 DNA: TGTGCCAGCAGCCACAGGACAGGGGTCTACGAGCAGTACTTC

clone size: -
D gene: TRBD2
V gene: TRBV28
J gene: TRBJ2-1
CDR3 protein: CASSSTSGRWAYNEQFF
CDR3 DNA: TGTGCCAGCAGCTCGACTAGCGGGAGATGGGCGTACAATGAGCAGTTCTTC

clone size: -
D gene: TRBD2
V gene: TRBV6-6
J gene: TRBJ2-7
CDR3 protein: CASSYGTSFYEQYF
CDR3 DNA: TGTGCCAGCAGTTACGGGACTAGTTTTTACGAGCAGTACTTC

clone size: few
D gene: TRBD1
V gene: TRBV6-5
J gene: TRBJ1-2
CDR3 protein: CASSYMAGGQYGYTF
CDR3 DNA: TGTGCCAGCAGTTACATGGCAGGGGGCCAGTATGGCTACACCTTC

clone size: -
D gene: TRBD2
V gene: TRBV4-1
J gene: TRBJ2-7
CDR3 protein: CASQQTSGAYEQYF
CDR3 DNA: TGCGCCAGCCAGCAGACTAGCGGGGCCTACGAGCAGTACTTC

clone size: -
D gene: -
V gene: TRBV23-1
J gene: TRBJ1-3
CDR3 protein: CASSQRKGANTIYF
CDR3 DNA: TGCGCCAGCAGTCAAAGGAAAGGGGCAAACACCATATATTTT

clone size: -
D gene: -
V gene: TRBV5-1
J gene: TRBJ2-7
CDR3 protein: CASSLVPEMGLYEQYF
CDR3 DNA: TGCGCCAGCAGCTTGGTTCCAGAAATGGGCCTATACGAGCAGTACTTC

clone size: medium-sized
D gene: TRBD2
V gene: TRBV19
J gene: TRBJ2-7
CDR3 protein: CASSIPGLAEEQYF
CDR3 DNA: TGTGCCAGTAGTATACCGGGACTAGCGGAAGAGCAGTACTTC

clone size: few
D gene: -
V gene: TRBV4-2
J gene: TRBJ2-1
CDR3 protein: CASSQGDLNEQFF
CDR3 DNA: TGTGCCAGCAGCCAGGGTGACCTAAATGAGCAGTTCTTC

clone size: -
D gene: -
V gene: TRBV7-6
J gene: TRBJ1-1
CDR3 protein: CASSLEGNTEAFF
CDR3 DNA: TGTGCCAGCAGCTTAGAGGGGAACACTGAAGCTTTCTTT

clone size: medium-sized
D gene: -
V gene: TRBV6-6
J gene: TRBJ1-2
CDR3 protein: CASSYSGQNYGYTF
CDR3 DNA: TGTGCCAGCAGTTACTCGGGACAAAACTATGGCTACACCTTC